The rows below give T cell receptor beta chains drawn from one sample of a study of blood T cells in healthy people across ages. MiXCR, run by TCRdb on the 5' RACE reads, gives a single entry per CDR3 protein. The data contain 550,000 to 650,000 distinct CDR3 sequences, over 25% of them singletons. The same sample was also studied in work on T cells of mothers and their children.

Material for sequencing was blood. The source is a boy aged 2-15 years in good health. Both conserved end residues are part of each CDR3. A D gene is named only where the DNA matches it firmly. Clone size is not always given. Where it is, it says once, few, many or a class for expanded clones.

CDR3 length: 15
J gene: TRBJ1-4
V gene: TRBV4-3
clone size: few
D gene: TRBD1
CDR3 protein: CASSPVGQGSEKLFF
CDR3 DNA: TGCGCCAGCAGCCCAGTAGGACAGGGGAGTGAAAAACTGTTTTTT

CDR3 length: 13
J gene: TRBJ2-7
V gene: TRBV18
clone size: -
D gene: -
CDR3 protein: CASSPSPDYEQYF
CDR3 DNA: TGTGCCAGCTCACCTTCCCCGGACTACGAGCAGTACTTC

CDR3 length: 14
J gene: TRBJ1-4
V gene: TRBV5-5
clone size: -
D gene: -
CDR3 protein: CASSLWLTNEILFF
CDR3 DNA: TGTGCCAGCAGCTTGTGGTTAACTAATGAAATACTGTTTTTT

CDR3 length: 15
J gene: TRBJ2-3
V gene: TRBV9
clone size: -
D gene: TRBD1
CDR3 protein: CASSQTGVGTDTQYF
CDR3 DNA: TGTGCCAGCAGCCAGACAGGGGTCGGGACAGATACGCAGTATTTT

CDR3 length: 15
J gene: TRBJ2-1
V gene: TRBV7-2
clone size: -
D gene: TRBD2
CDR3 protein: CASSFGTSDYNEQFF
CDR3 DNA: TGTGCCAGCAGCTTTGGGACTAGCGATTACAATGAGCAGTTCTTC

CDR3 length: 16
J gene: TRBJ1-1
V gene: TRBV30
clone size: -
D gene: TRBD1
CDR3 protein: CAWSVYRGTVGTEAFF
CDR3 DNA: TGTGCCTGGAGTGTTTACAGGGGGACGGTAGGGACTGAAGCTTTCTTT

CDR3 length: 13
J gene: TRBJ2-3
V gene: TRBV7-2
clone size: -
D gene: -
CDR3 protein: CASSFTVSDTQYF
CDR3 DNA: TGTGCCAGCAGCTTTACGGTGTCGGATACGCAGTATTTT

CDR3 length: 16
J gene: TRBJ2-7
V gene: TRBV11-2
clone size: -
D gene: TRBD1
CDR3 protein: CASSLDWGTGAYEQYF
CDR3 DNA: TGTGCCAGCAGCTTAGATTGGGGGACAGGGGCCTACGAGCAGTACTTC

CDR3 length: 13
J gene: TRBJ1-4
V gene: TRBV9
clone size: few
D gene: -
CDR3 protein: CASSRGAAEKLFF
CDR3 DNA: TGTGCCAGCAGCCGGGGAGCAGCTGAAAAACTGTTTTTT

CDR3 length: 14
J gene: TRBJ1-3
V gene: TRBV7-9
clone size: -
D gene: -
CDR3 protein: CALRDLDSGNTIYF
CDR3 DNA: TGTGCCCTCCGGGATCTTGATTCTGGAAACACCATATATTTT

CDR3 length: 17
J gene: TRBJ1-3
V gene: TRBV6-1
clone size: -
D gene: -
CDR3 protein: CASKRVYQVNSGNTIYF
CDR3 DNA: TGTGCCAGCAAGAGGGTATACCAGGTTAACTCTGGAAACACCATATATTTT

CDR3 length: 17
J gene: TRBJ2-3
V gene: TRBV12-3/TRBV12-4
clone size: few
D gene: -
CDR3 protein: CASSPPAQGISTDAQYF
CDR3 DNA: TGTGCCAGCAGTCCCCCGGCCCAGGGGATAAGCACAGATGCGCAGTATTTT

CDR3 length: 13
J gene: TRBJ2-7
V gene: TRBV7-9
clone size: -
D gene: TRBD1
CDR3 protein: CASSWDRDGEQYF
CDR3 DNA: TGTGCCAGCAGCTGGGACAGGGACGGCGAGCAGTACTTC

CDR3 length: 15
J gene: TRBJ2-5
V gene: TRBV5-1
clone size: -
D gene: -
CDR3 protein: CASSPGPSGQETQYF
CDR3 DNA: TGCGCCAGCAGCCCGGGACCCAGCGGCCAAGAGACCCAGTACTTC

CDR3 length: 11
J gene: TRBJ2-5
V gene: TRBV7-9
clone size: once
D gene: -
CDR3 protein: CQVEKGETQYF
CDR3 DNA: TGCCAAGTTGAGAAAGGAGAGACCCAGTACTTC

CDR3 length: 11
J gene: TRBJ2-3
V gene: TRBV20-1
clone size: -
D gene: -
CDR3 protein: CSVMGTDTQYF
CDR3 DNA: TGCAGTGTTATGGGCACAGATACGCAGTATTTT

CDR3 length: 15
J gene: TRBJ1-6
V gene: TRBV5-1
clone size: -
D gene: -
CDR3 protein: CASSLLQGGGAPLHF
CDR3 DNA: TGCGCCAGCAGCTTACTTCAGGGAGGAGGAGCACCCCTCCACTTT

CDR3 length: 16
J gene: TRBJ2-7
V gene: TRBV5-1
clone size: -
D gene: TRBD2
CDR3 protein: CASSLAGGGSSYEQYF
CDR3 DNA: TGCGCCAGCAGCTTGGCCGGCGGGGGGTCCTCCTACGAGCAGTACTTC

CDR3 length: 12
J gene: TRBJ2-7
V gene: TRBV6-2/TRBV6-3
clone size: -
D gene: -
CDR3 protein: CASSYDGFEQYF
CDR3 DNA: TGTGCCAGCAGTTACGACGGATTCGAGCAGTACTTC

CDR3 length: 13
J gene: TRBJ2-1
V gene: TRBV7-2
clone size: many
D gene: -
CDR3 protein: CASSNPKGREQFF
CDR3 DNA: TGTGCCAGCAGCAACCCTAAAGGCAGGGAGCAGTTCTTC

CDR3 length: 17
J gene: TRBJ2-4
V gene: TRBV30
clone size: -
D gene: TRBD1
CDR3 protein: CAWSGPNRGWVKNIQYF
CDR3 DNA: TGTGCCTGGAGTGGACCAAACAGGGGATGGGTCAAAAACATTCAGTACTTC

CDR3 length: 15
J gene: TRBJ2-5
V gene: TRBV20-1
clone size: many
D gene: -
CDR3 protein: CSASGTSPEQETQYF
CDR3 DNA: TGCAGTGCTAGTGGTACTTCTCCGGAACAAGAGACCCAGTACTTC

CDR3 length: 8
J gene: TRBJ1-2
V gene: TRBV10-3
clone size: few
D gene: -
CDR3 protein: CAISADRF
CDR3 DNA: TGTGCCATCAGTGCCGACAGGTTC

CDR3 length: 15
J gene: TRBJ2-7
V gene: TRBV20-1
clone size: once
D gene: TRBD2
CDR3 protein: CSARGLAGVGYEQYF
CDR3 DNA: TGCAGTGCTAGGGGACTAGCGGGAGTGGGCTACGAGCAGTACTTC

CDR3 length: 15
J gene: TRBJ2-1
V gene: TRBV20-1
clone size: -
D gene: TRBD2
CDR3 protein: CSAPTGQAGGNEQFF
CDR3 DNA: TGCAGTGCTCCGACAGGGCAAGCGGGAGGTAATGAGCAGTTCTTC

CDR3 length: 14
J gene: TRBJ2-7
V gene: TRBV20-1
clone size: -
D gene: TRBD1
CDR3 protein: CSAREPGQATEQYF
CDR3 DNA: TGCAGTGCTAGAGAGCCGGGACAGGCGACCGAGCAGTACTTC

CDR3 length: 10
J gene: TRBJ2-5
V gene: TRBV29-1
clone size: many
D gene: TRBD2
CDR3 protein: CSVGPGGSYF
CDR3 DNA: TGCAGCGTGGGACCGGGAGGATCGTACTTC

CDR3 length: 16
J gene: TRBJ2-5
V gene: TRBV7-9
clone size: -
D gene: TRBD2
CDR3 protein: CASSPPESGSAETQYF
CDR3 DNA: TGTGCCAGCAGCCCGCCCGAAAGCGGGAGCGCGGAGACCCAGTACTTC

CDR3 length: 16
J gene: TRBJ2-1
V gene: TRBV4-3
clone size: few
D gene: TRBD2
CDR3 protein: CASSQEGLADYNEQFF
CDR3 DNA: TGCGCCAGCAGCCAAGAAGGGCTAGCGGACTACAATGAGCAGTTCTTC

CDR3 length: 18
J gene: TRBJ2-5
V gene: TRBV7-6
clone size: -
D gene: TRBD2
CDR3 protein: CASSLAESSGRARETQYF
CDR3 DNA: TGTGCCAGCAGCTTAGCGGAGAGTAGCGGGAGGGCCAGAGAGACCCAGTACTTC

CDR3 length: 14
J gene: TRBJ2-7
V gene: TRBV7-9
clone size: -
D gene: -
CDR3 protein: CASSGLGGPYEQYF
CDR3 DNA: TGTGCCAGCAGCGGGTTGGGAGGACCCTACGAGCAGTACTTC

CDR3 length: 12
J gene: TRBJ1-2
V gene: TRBV10-3
clone size: -
D gene: TRBD1
CDR3 protein: CAISPGDRSYTF
CDR3 DNA: TGTGCCATCAGTCCAGGGGACAGGAGCTACACCTTC

CDR3 length: 13
J gene: TRBJ2-2
V gene: TRBV18
clone size: -
D gene: -
CDR3 protein: CASSLAGWEELFF
CDR3 DNA: TGTGCCAGCTCACTGGCGGGATGGGAGGAGCTGTTTTTT

CDR3 length: 13
J gene: TRBJ1-2
V gene: TRBV20-1
clone size: few
D gene: TRBD1
CDR3 protein: CSATGTEHYGYTF
CDR3 DNA: TGCAGTGCCACCGGGACAGAACATTATGGCTACACCTTC

CDR3 length: 13
J gene: TRBJ2-7
V gene: TRBV20-1
clone size: -
D gene: -
CDR3 protein: CSASSQGGLEQYF
CDR3 DNA: TGCAGTGCTAGTTCGCAGGGGGGTCTCGAGCAGTACTTC

CDR3 length: 15
J gene: TRBJ2-7
V gene: TRBV7-2
clone size: -
D gene: -
CDR3 protein: CASSLAGRGSYEQYF
CDR3 DNA: TGTGCCAGCAGCTTAGCGGGCAGGGGTAGCTACGAGCAGTACTTC

CDR3 length: 14
J gene: TRBJ2-1
V gene: TRBV20-1
clone size: few
D gene: TRBD1
CDR3 protein: CSASQPRGLNEQFF
CDR3 DNA: TGCAGCGCTAGTCAACCCAGGGGGCTCAATGAGCAGTTCTTC

CDR3 length: 17
J gene: TRBJ2-3
V gene: TRBV12-3/TRBV12-4
clone size: -
D gene: TRBD1
CDR3 protein: CASSSAIGQGYTDTQYF
CDR3 DNA: TGTGCCAGCAGTTCAGCTATCGGACAGGGCTATACAGATACGCAGTATTTT

CDR3 length: 13
J gene: TRBJ2-7
V gene: TRBV12-5
clone size: -
D gene: -
CDR3 protein: CASGRQRGYEQYF
CDR3 DNA: TGTGCTAGTGGCCGCCAGAGGGGATACGAGCAGTACTTC

CDR3 length: 17
J gene: TRBJ1-5
V gene: TRBV7-2
clone size: -
D gene: TRBD1
CDR3 protein: CASSLVAGTGGNQPQHF
CDR3 DNA: TGTGCCAGCAGCTTAGTGGCCGGGACAGGGGGCAATCAGCCCCAGCATTTT

CDR3 length: 14
J gene: TRBJ2-4
V gene: TRBV6-1
clone size: once
D gene: -
CDR3 protein: CASSESQGGDIQYF
CDR3 DNA: TGTGCCAGCAGTGAATCACAGGGTGGGGACATTCAGTACTTC

CDR3 length: 13
J gene: TRBJ2-2
V gene: TRBV10-3
clone size: few
D gene: -
CDR3 protein: CAIIFENTGELFF
CDR3 DNA: TGTGCCATCATATTTGAAAACACCGGGGAGCTGTTTTTT

CDR3 length: 17
J gene: TRBJ2-5
V gene: TRBV9
clone size: few
D gene: TRBD2
CDR3 protein: CASSVGTSGGVQETQYF
CDR3 DNA: TGTGCCAGCAGCGTAGGGACTAGCGGGGGAGTCCAAGAGACCCAGTACTTC

CDR3 length: 13
J gene: TRBJ2-6
V gene: TRBV2
clone size: -
D gene: -
CDR3 protein: CASQTIGANVLTF
CDR3 DNA: TGTGCCAGCCAAACGATAGGGGCCAACGTCCTGACTTTC

CDR3 length: 15
J gene: TRBJ2-7
V gene: TRBV7-2
clone size: few
D gene: -
CDR3 protein: CASSLNPGSSYEQYF
CDR3 DNA: TGTGCCAGCAGCTTAAACCCGGGGTCTTCCTACGAGCAGTACTTC

CDR3 length: 13
J gene: TRBJ2-7
V gene: TRBV10-2
clone size: -
D gene: -
CDR3 protein: CASRHGPAYEQYF
CDR3 DNA: TGCGCCAGCAGGCACGGACCAGCCTACGAGCAGTACTTC

CDR3 length: 16
J gene: TRBJ1-4
V gene: TRBV6-1
clone size: -
D gene: TRBD1
CDR3 protein: CASSRTGVGTNEKLFF
CDR3 DNA: TGTGCCAGCAGTAGGACAGGGGTTGGAACTAATGAAAAACTGTTTTTT

CDR3 length: 17
J gene: TRBJ2-1
V gene: TRBV7-9
clone size: few
D gene: -
CDR3 protein: CASSGRWSGGGYNEQFF
CDR3 DNA: TGTGCCAGCAGCGGGAGGTGGTCCGGGGGCGGCTACAATGAGCAGTTCTTC